Below, 32 T cell receptor beta chains from the same sample are listed, as sequenced in a study of cytomegalovirus exposure and HLA in healthy donors. PCR involved 60 Vbeta and 13 Jbeta primers. Data came from immunoSEQ multiplex PCR; TCRdb stores just in-frame clones and leaves some out. The profile shows 100,000 or so clones, roughly 88% of them singletons. Specimen: PBMCs. The receptors stem from a woman aged 18-29 years in good health and CMV-seronegative.

The rearrangement links TRBV4-3 to TRBJ1-1; D unclear. Germline CDR1 and CDR2: LGHNA and YSLEER. V was pared by 0 bases and J by 7 bases, with 6 bases between. This CDR3 comprises 12 residues. The CDR3 sequence is CASSQEPGEAFF. Here the CDR3 DNA reads TGCGCCAGCAGCCAAGAGCCGGGTGAAGCTTTCTTT.

The V call is TRBV13, the J call TRBJ2-7; TRBD1 agrees at 11 bases. This CDR3 spans 18 amino acids. After removal of 0 bases from V and 2 bases from J, the junction contained 9 bases not matched to a gene. CDR1 and CDR2 (germline): PRHDT, FYEKMQ (reference sequence). CDR3 sequence (DNA): TGTGCCAGCAGCTTAGGATCTTCGGGGACAGGGGGTCCCTACGAGCAGTACTTC. As protein: CASSLGSSGTGGPYEQYF.

This clone showed up just a few times. This chain uses TRBV7-9 with TRBJ1-4, with D uncertain. V lost 2 bases and J lost 8, with 6 bases in between. Germline values: CDR1 SEHNR, CDR2 FQNEAQ (reference sequence). There are 12 residues in the CDR3. CDR3 coding DNA: TGTGCCAGCAGCTTAATGGAGGAAAAACTGTTTTTT. Translated: CASSLMEEKLFF.

The chain combines TRBV2 with TRBJ2-3, with D possibly matching TRBD2 (6 bases). Per the germline V gene, CDR1 is SNHLY and CDR2 is FYNNEI. The ends were cut back, 2 bases at V and 2 bases at J, with 11 bases in the middle. The CDR3 sequence is 15 residues long. The CDR3 here is CASSERAGNTDTQYF. The DNA of the CDR3 is TGTGCCAGCAGTGAACGAGCGGGTAACACAGATACGCAGTATTTT.

The J gene is TRBJ2-1, the V gene TRBV7-2; TRBD1 matches at 10 bases. CDR3 length: 17 residues. V lost 5 bases to trimming and J lost 4 bases; unmatched junction nucleotides: 11. The germline V gene has CDR1 SGHTA and CDR2 FQGNSA. The CDR3 nucleotides are TGTGCCAGCAGCCCTACACTGGACAGGGGGATTTACAATGAGCAGTTCTTC. It specifies CASSPTLDRGIYNEQFF. Drawing the rest from reference TRBV7-2 and TRBJ2-1, the complete variable domain is GAGVSQSPSNKVTEKGKDVELRCDPISGHTALYWYRQSLGQGLEFLIYFQGNSAPDKSGLPSDRFSAERTGGSVSTLTIQRTQQEDSAVYLCASSPTLDRGIYNEQFFGPGTRLTVL.

This clone has just a few counts. V is TRBV7-9 and J is TRBJ2-5; TRBD1 matches at 8 bases. Trimming took 5 bases from V and 9 from J; bases not matched to a gene: 5. The CDR3 has 12 amino acids. Germline loops: CDR1 SEHNR, CDR2 FQNEAQ (reference sequence). CDR3 amino acids: CASSRGQGPQYF. For the CDR3, the DNA is TGTGCCAGCAGCCGAGGACAGGGTCCCCAGTACTTC.

This chain connects TRBV6-1 to TRBJ1-2; 10 nucleotides align to TRBD1. The CDR3 is 14 amino acids. Germline V gene sequence: CDR1 MNHNS, CDR2 SASEGT. The junction had 13 bases not matched to a gene; V was cut back by 10 bases and J by 8 bases. The CDR3 here is CATRTMGQGNGYTF. The CDR3 region has the DNA TGTGCCACCCGGACGATGGGACAGGGGAACGGCTACACCTTC.

The chain has TRBV4-3 and TRBJ1-5, with a tentative D call TRBD1 (6 bases). CDR3 length: 20 amino acids. CDR1 is LGHNA and CDR2 is YSLEER in the germline V gene. Trimming pared 1 base from V and 0 bases from J, leaving 22 bases between. CDR3: CASSQAGTRRSLDSNQPQHF. The DNA for the CDR3 is TGCGCCAGCAGCCAAGCCGGGACACGGAGATCATTAGATAGCAATCAGCCCCAGCATTTT.

This clone occurred a few times. The chain combines TRBV4-3 with TRBJ2-6; perhaps TRBD1 as D (6 bases). The CDR3 contains 17 residues. Trimming stripped 0 bases from V and 0 bases from J, with 9 bases between. Germline loops: CDR1 LGHNA, CDR2 YSLEER. DNA for the CDR3: TGCGCCAGCAGCCAAGAGGGGGCTTTCTCTGGGGCCAACGTCCTGACTTTC. It yields the protein CASSQEGAFSGANVLTF.

The chain combines TRBV5-4 with TRBJ1-2, with 7 positions matching TRBD1. This CDR3 contains 15 residues. The junction had 11 bases not matched to a gene; V was cut back by 3 bases and J by 6 bases. From germline, CDR1 is SGHNT and CDR2 YYREEE (reference sequence). The CDR3 sequence is CASSSRGRWVNGYTF. CDR3 nucleotide sequence: TGTGCCAGCAGCTCAAGGGGGCGGTGGGTCAATGGCTACACCTTC.

The chain employs TRBV28 and TRBJ1-4; D is ambiguous. The CDR3 is made up of 13 amino acids. Germline assignment: CDR1 MDHEN and CDR2 SYDVKM. Trimming left V 6 bases short and J 0 bases short, with 5 bases between. The CDR3 DNA reads as TGTGCCAGCAGGGGCTCAACTAATGAAAAACTGTTTTTT. This sequence encodes CASRGSTNEKLFF.

Comment on this clone: The junction shows a germline mismatch at one end, possibly a read error. The V call is TRBV7-9, the J call TRBJ2-7; 9 bases align to TRBD2. The germline V gene has CDR1 SEHNR and CDR2 FQNEAQ (reference sequence). The CDR3 consists of 16 residues. CDR3 nucleotides: TGTTCCAGCAGCTTAGAGTCCCAGCGGGGGGTTTACGAGCAGTACTTC. Its protein product is CSSSLESQRGVYEQYF.

The rearrangement links TRBV14 to TRBJ2-3, with a possible D match to TRBD1 (6 bases). Germline V gene data show CDR1 as SGHDN and CDR2 as FVKESK. V was trimmed by 4 bases and J by 2 bases, leaving 10 bases between them. The CDR3 length is 14 residues. CDR3 sequence reads: CASSLQGFTDTQYF. Here the CDR3 DNA reads TGTGCCAGCAGCCTACAGGGATTCACAGATACGCAGTATTTT.

The J gene is TRBJ2-5, the V gene TRBV5-1; D gene unclear. Germline loops: CDR1 SGHRS, CDR2 YFSETQ. Trimming removed 0 bases from V and 1 base from J, with 13 bases in between. CDR3 length: 16 residues. The chain's CDR3 is CASSLGAGFFQETQYF. As DNA, the CDR3 is TGCGCCAGCAGCTTGGGGGCAGGATTCTTCCAAGAGACCCAGTACTTC.

This chain links TRBV5-6 with TRBJ2-7; weak D call: TRBD2 (6 bases). The CDR3 is made up of 15 amino acids. Germline CDR1 is SGHDT and CDR2 is YYEEEE. Trimming removed 3 bases at V and 4 bases at J, with 17 bases between. The CDR3 nucleotides read TGTGCCAGCAGCTCCGGACCGGACGGGACTTACGAGCAGTACTTC. This sequence encodes CASSSGPDGTYEQYF.

The table lists this clone with a count of one. The CDR3 region is CASSRDTERQPQHF. CDR3 DNA: TGTGCCAGCAGCCGAGACACTGAAAGGCAGCCCCAGCATTTT. This chain connects TRBV7-9 to TRBJ1-5; D uncertain. Trimming took off 5 bases at V and 7 bases at J, with 15 bases between the two ends. The CDR3 sequence is 14 residues long. The germline V gene has CDR1 SEHNR and CDR2 FQNEAQ (reference sequence).

This chain connects TRBV20-1 to TRBJ2-7; D is possibly TRBD1 (5 bases). The CDR3 is 10 amino acids. V dropped 3 bases and J dropped 6 bases, with 6 bases sitting between them. CDR1 is DFQATT, CDR2 SNEGSKA, per germline (reference sequence). In nucleotides, the CDR3 is TGCAGTGCTAGGCAGGGCGAGCAGTACTTC. It codes for CSARQGEQYF.

The chain couples TRBV7-8 to TRBJ1-1, with D possibly being TRBD1 (6 bases). Germline CDR1 SGHVS, CDR2 FQNEAQ. V lost 1 base to trimming and J lost 1 base, with 19 bases between them. The CDR3 runs to 18 residues. In nucleotides, the CDR3 is TGTGCCAGCAGCTTAGAGCCAGGGGCACCAAGGAGGAACACTGAAGCTTTCTTT. This encodes CASSLEPGAPRRNTEAFF. Full variable domain (remainder filled in from reference TRBV7-8 and TRBJ1-1): GAGVSQSPRYKVAKRGQDVALRCDPISGHVSLFWYQQALGQGPEFLTYFQNEAQLDKSGLPSDRFFAERPEGSVSTLKIQRTQQEDSAVYLCASSLEPGAPRRNTEAFFGQGTRLTVV.

This clone came up once. The rearrangement links TRBV11-2 to TRBJ2-3, with 9 bases that match TRBD2. V gave up 0 bases and J gave up 4 bases; unmatched junction bases: 2. Per germline, CDR1 SGHAT and CDR2 FQNNGV. This CDR3 has 15 amino acids. CDR3 nucleotide sequence: TGTGCCAGCAGCTTAGAGGAGCGGGAGGCAGATACGCAGTATTTT. It translates to CASSLEEREADTQYF.

The V and J genes are TRBV2 and TRBJ2-3, with 15 bases matching TRBD2. CDR1 is SNHLY and CDR2 is FYNNEI in the germline V gene. Losses at the gene ends were 3 bases for V and 6 bases for J; bases not matched to a gene: 7. The CDR3 contains 17 residues. CDR3 amino acids: CASSEGWTSGGGDTQYF. The CDR3 nucleotides are TGTGCCAGCAGTGAGGGATGGACTAGCGGGGGGGGCGATACGCAGTATTTT.

This chain connects TRBV19 to TRBJ1-3; unclear D gene. Trimming pared 8 bases from V and 4 bases from J, leaving 12 bases between. The CDR3 is made up of 13 amino acids. Germline CDR1 LNHDA, CDR2 SQIVND (reference sequence). The CDR3 is CASRTRAGNTIYF. CDR3 DNA sequence: TGTGCCAGTCGCACGAGGGCCGGAAACACCATATATTTT. Full variable domain (remainder filled in from reference TRBV19 and TRBJ1-3): DGGITQSPKYLFRKEGQNVTLSCEQNLNHDAMYWYRQDPGQGLRLIYYSQIVNDFQKGDIAEGYSVSREKKESFPLTVTSAQKNPTAFYLCASRTRAGNTIYFGEGSWLTVV.

The chain links TRBV7-3 to TRBJ2-2; 7 nucleotides agree with TRBD1. CDR3 length: 17 residues. CDR1 and CDR2 from the germline V gene are SGHTA and FQGTGA. The trim removed 5 bases at V and 4 bases at J, leaving 13 bases unmatched. The CDR3 DNA sequence: TGTGCCAGCAGCCAGTCCCCTCGGGACAGCTTCACCGGGGAGCTGTTTTTT. Protein product: CASSQSPRDSFTGELFF.

The chain couples TRBV27 to TRBJ1-6; no reliable D call. This CDR3 spans 13 amino acids. The V end lost 10 bases, the J end lost 0 bases, and 7 bases lay between the germline ends. The germline V gene has CDR1 MNHEY and CDR2 SMNVEV (reference sequence). CDR3 bases: TGTGCCACCGGGAGCTCCTATAATTCACCCCTCCACTTT. Its translation is CATGSSYNSPLHF.

Concerning this clone itself: At one of its ends the junction is not consistent with the germline gene, which may arise from a read error. The chain uses TRBV7-9 and TRBJ1-4; TRBD1 agrees at 7 bases. Germline V lookup: CDR1 SEHNR, CDR2 FQNEAQ (reference sequence). The CDR3 is made up of 17 amino acids. The CDR3 sequence: CSSSGGKTGMSDEKLFF. The CDR3 coding sequence is TGTTCCAGCAGCGGCGGCAAGACAGGGATGAGCGATGAAAAACTGTTTTTT.

The CDR3 is CASSQATGMNTEAFF. In nucleotides, the CDR3 is TGTGCCAGCAGCCAGGCCACAGGGATGAACACTGAAGCTTTCTTT. The chain carries TRBV4-2 and TRBJ1-1, with D tentatively TRBD1 (6 bases). Germline CDR1 is LGHNA and CDR2 is YNFKEQ. Trimming shortened V by 3 bases and J by 0 bases, and 11 bases separated the two germline ends. The CDR3 is 15 amino acids.

This chain uses TRBV28 with TRBJ2-3, with TRBD1 identical over 12 bases. With 3 bases clipped from V and 2 bases from J, the junction kept 0 bases outside the gene matches. CDR1 is MDHEN, CDR2 SYDVKM, per germline. The CDR3 consists of 15 residues. The chain's CDR3 is CASSLGQGATDTQYF. CDR3 sequence (DNA): TGTGCCAGCAGTTTGGGACAGGGGGCCACAGATACGCAGTATTTT.

This clone has more than one count but fewer than ten. The rearrangement uses TRBV6-4 and TRBJ2-7; TRBD2 aligns across 14 bases. Losses at the gene ends were 2 bases for V and 12 bases for J; bases not matched to a gene: 3. The germline gives CDR1 MRHNA, CDR2 SNTAGT. The CDR3 runs 13 residues. The CDR3 loop is CASSDAGLAGVYF. The DNA for the CDR3 is TGTGCCAGCAGTGACGCGGGACTAGCGGGGGTGTACTTC.

This sequence joins TRBV6-4 and TRBJ2-2; TRBD1 might be the D (6 bases). Trimming stripped 0 bases from V and 6 bases from J, with 17 bases between. Germline V gene data show CDR1 as MRHNA and CDR2 as SNTAGT. The CDR3 totals 17 residues. This CDR3 reads CASSDSFGQGWAGELFF. DNA for the CDR3: TGTGCCAGCAGTGACTCCTTCGGCCAGGGGTGGGCCGGGGAGCTGTTTTTT.

CDR3 protein: CASRTGVYEQYF. The DNA for the CDR3 is TGTGCCAGTCGGACAGGGGTCTACGAGCAGTACTTC. This chain uses TRBV28 with TRBJ2-5; 9 nucleotides line up with TRBD1. The J call is doubtful: the DNA matches TRBJ2-7 better. Germline-derived CDR1 and CDR2 are MDHEN and SYDVKM. CDR3 length equals 12 residues.

This clone was counted a single time. The chain joins TRBV27 to TRBJ2-5, with 7 bases matching TRBD1. This CDR3 contains 15 residues. V shed 3 bases and J 0 bases; nucleotides not matched to a gene: 4. Germline CDR1 MNHEY, CDR2 SMNVEV (reference sequence). The CDR3 nucleotides are TGTGCCAGCAGTTTCTTGGGGACAGACCAAGAGACCCAGTACTTC. It is translated as CASSFLGTDQETQYF.

The chain employs TRBV18 and TRBJ1-2; D might be TRBD1 (6 bases). Trimming cost V 6 bases and J 5 bases, with 22 bases left between them. From germline, CDR1 is KGHSH and CDR2 LQKENI. The length of the CDR3 is 16 residues. The CDR3 is CASSTGGGQVLYGYTF. The CDR3 DNA reads TGTGCCAGCTCTACGGGCGGGGGCCAGGTTCTTTATGGCTACACCTTC.

This chain joins TRBV10-3 and TRBJ2-1, with 7 bases lining up with TRBD1. Per the germline V gene, CDR1 is ENHRY and CDR2 is SYGVKD. The J segment lost 2 bases and the V segment lost 6 bases, leaving 4 bases of the junction unmatched. The CDR3 covers 14 residues. CDR3 bases: TGTGCCATCAGGGGGGACAGCGCCTACAATGAGCAGTTCTTC. Translating it yields CAIRGDSAYNEQFF.